This T cell receptor (beta chain) was documented in a study of tumor and adjacent non-tumor tissue in lung cancer listed by TCRdb under 2018. With regard to the full study: The cohort included around twelve adenocarcinoma, a couple of squamous cell carcinoma and 1 small cell lung cancer patients. Bulk TCRbeta repertoires were compared between lung tumor tissue and matched distant non-tumor lung tissue obtained from about 16 lung cancer patients. A total of some 130,000,000 productive TCRbeta reads were generated by sequencing, corresponding to an average of about 4.17 million reads per sample. For each patient, one tumor sample and one normal lung sample were taken, giving thirty paired specimens that underwent TCRbeta CDR3 sequencing. The 15 or so patients were aged roughly 31 to 80 years, included around ten men and 5 women, and had TNM stage I to III disease. Results and caveats for the whole study, not just this receptor: The methods do not name the sequencing platform or mention unique molecular identifiers. Because peripheral blood was not sequenced, the blood TCRbeta repertoires of the lung cancer patients in the study went unexamined. Significantly higher TCR diversity was found in younger patients, and higher tumor TCR diversity was associated with shorter overall and disease-free survival. TCR diversity (inverse Simpson) was significantly higher in tumor than in normal lung tissue (around 450 vs 160, P = 0.0075, Mann-Whitney U test). A significantly larger cumulative share of the repertoire was made up by the top 100 clones in normal lung than in tumor tissue. With only around 15 patients in the cohort, the authors noted that larger samples and more detailed clinical data are needed.

Libraries were constructed by multiplex PCR. The sample was run on an Illumina HiSeq 2500. TCRbeta libraries were constructed through three rounds of nested PCR with primers (Table S4) according to protocols modified from ARM-PCR. Before sequencing, PCR products of 200-500 bp were excised from the gel and purified with the QIAquick gel extraction kit. For the original study's pipeline: Trimmomatic was used to clean the reads, FLASH merged the cleaned reads into complete CDR3 sequences, and MiTCR assigned the sequences to V(D)J germline segments. Clonal diversity was calculated as the inverse Simpson's index using VDJtools. In-frame sequences without a premature stop codon were defined as productive reads. The public sequencing data were trimmed at Q25 with fastp and processed into clonotypes with MiXCR by TCRdb, which kept only in-frame beta chains. Every distinct CDR3 protein forms one entry, paired with its most common genes and DNA. TCRdb, not the authors, supplied the V and J calls. In this sample the table shows under 150,000 distinct CDR3 sequences, approximately 66% of which occur a single time. The ten largest clonotypes hold roughly 18% of the sample.

RNA was extracted from bulk unsorted tissue and checked for quality with a NanoDrop ND-1000 and an Agilent 2100. Donors were newly diagnosed lung cancer patients admitted for thoracic surgery in China between August and November 2014, without prior chemotherapy. The study excluded patients who had received radiotherapy or chemotherapy before or who had another cancer at the same time. Surgical tissue pieces of roughly 1-2 cm3 were preserved in RNAlater solution and stored at -80 °C until use. From the germline V gene, CDR1 is SGHAT and CDR2 is FQNNGV. After removal of 6 bases from V and 6 bases from J, the junction retains 2 bases not matched to a gene. The CDR3 adds up to 13 amino acids, both ends counted. The only DNA kept is the CDR3, 39 bases in frame from the first base. As concerns this clonotype: Its antigen is currently not known. Since no conserved phenylalanine or tryptophan closes the CDR3, a read error is the likely cause.

This chain joins TRBV11-2 to TRBJ2-1, with 10 bases matching TRBD1. The sequencing input was lung tumor tissue. This TCR was recovered from a man between 60 and 70 years old with small cell lung cancer. The base sequence is TGTGCCAGCAGTAGGACAGGGGGCAATGAGCAGTTCTCC. Translated, this gives CASSRTGGNEQFS.